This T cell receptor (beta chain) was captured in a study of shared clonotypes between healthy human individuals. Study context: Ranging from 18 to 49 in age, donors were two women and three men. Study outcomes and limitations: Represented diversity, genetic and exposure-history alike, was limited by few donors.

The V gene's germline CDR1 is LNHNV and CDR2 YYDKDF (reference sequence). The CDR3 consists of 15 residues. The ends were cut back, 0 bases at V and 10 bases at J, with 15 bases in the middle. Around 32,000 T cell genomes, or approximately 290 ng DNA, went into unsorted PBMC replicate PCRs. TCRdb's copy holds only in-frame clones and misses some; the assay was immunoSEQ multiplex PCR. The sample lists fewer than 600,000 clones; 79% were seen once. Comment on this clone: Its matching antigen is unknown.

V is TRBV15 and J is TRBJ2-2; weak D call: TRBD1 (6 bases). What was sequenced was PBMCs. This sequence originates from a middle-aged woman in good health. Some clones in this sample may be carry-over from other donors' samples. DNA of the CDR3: TGTGCCACCAGCAGAGATACGGGGCAGGGGATGGAGCTGTTTTTT. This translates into CATSRDTGQGMELFF.